This TCR beta chain comes out of a study of T cell repertoires in cytomegalovirus infection (dated by TCRdb to about 2019). With regard to the full study: Donor HLA type was relevant to the analysis, because carriage of CMV infection together with the matching HLA type was indicated by public TCR beta signatures.

The reads were generated on an Illumina HiSeq 1500. TCRdb ran its own pipeline on the public reads, namely fastp trimming at Q25 and MiXCR clone calling, and kept in-frame beta chains. Entries that share a CDR3 protein sequence are merged under the most common genes and DNA. The sample yields some 220,000 distinct CDR3 sequences; under 8.5% were counted once. Jointly, the top ten make up under 7% of the sample. The sample holds many counts of this clonotype. Its antigen is unknown. One base away there is no much larger clone; base qualities are not given. Spanning cysteine to phenylalanine, the CDR3 consists of 17 amino acids. The kept DNA is CDR3 alone, 51 bases in frame from the first base. CDR1 and CDR2, per the germline V gene (reference sequence), are PRHDT and FYEKMQ. V lost 0 bases and J lost 0 bases; the stretch between them is 13 bases long. What the study reported, not specific to this receptor: In the ex vivo response, HLA-C-restricted CMV-specific TCR beta clonotypes were dominant, and in two of eight donors the single most frequent clonotype came from this HLA-C-restricted group. Carriers of CMV infection plus the relevant HLA type were discriminated by the cumulative frequency of public TCR beta family members in the study cohort and in an independent roughly 340-donor cohort.

The TCR sequence derives from a human donor in good health (CMV status not recorded). Some clones in this sample may be carry-over from other donors' samples. The specimen sequenced was PBMCs. The receptor chain draws on TRBV13 and TRBJ2-3; the D gene cannot be named for sure. In nucleotides, the sequence is TGTGCCAGCAGCTTAGGCCTCCCAAGAGCTAGCACAGATACGCAGTATTTT. This gives the protein CASSLGLPRASTDTQYF.